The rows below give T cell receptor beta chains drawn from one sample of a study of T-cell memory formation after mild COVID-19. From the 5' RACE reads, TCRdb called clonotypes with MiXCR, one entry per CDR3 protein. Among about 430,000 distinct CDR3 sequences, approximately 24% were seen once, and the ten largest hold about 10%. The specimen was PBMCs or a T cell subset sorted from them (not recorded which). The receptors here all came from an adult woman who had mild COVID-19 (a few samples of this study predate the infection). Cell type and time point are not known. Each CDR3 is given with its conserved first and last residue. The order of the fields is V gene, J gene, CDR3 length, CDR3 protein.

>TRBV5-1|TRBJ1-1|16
CASSPRQVTMNTEAFF
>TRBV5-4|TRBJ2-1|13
CASSLAARDEQFF
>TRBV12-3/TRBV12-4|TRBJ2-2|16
CASSTSSGRGIGELFF
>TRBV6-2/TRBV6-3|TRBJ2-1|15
CATLDPGLADNEQFF
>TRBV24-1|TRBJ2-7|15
CATSDSDRVRNEQYF
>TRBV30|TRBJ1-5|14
CAWWPGRVGEPQHF
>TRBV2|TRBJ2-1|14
CASSWRGPYNEQFF
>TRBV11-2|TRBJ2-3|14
CASSPGTSGLKQYF
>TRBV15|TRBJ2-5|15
CATSRDRTVQETQYF
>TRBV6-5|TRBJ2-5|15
CASSQLAGGQETQYF
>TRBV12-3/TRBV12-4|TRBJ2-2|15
CASRAFGANAGELFF
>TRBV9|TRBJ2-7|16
CASSPGGLAGVPEQYF
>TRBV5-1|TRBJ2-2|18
CASSLAPGQGWGTGELFF
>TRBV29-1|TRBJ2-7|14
CSVSLSGGTYEQYF
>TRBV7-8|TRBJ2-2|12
CASRVRHGELFF
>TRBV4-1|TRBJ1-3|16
CASSQRGTSSGNTIYF
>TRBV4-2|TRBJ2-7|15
CASSPLVQGGYEQYF
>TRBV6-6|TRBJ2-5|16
CASSYTMSGLSETQYF
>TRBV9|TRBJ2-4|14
CASSPLTGENIQYF
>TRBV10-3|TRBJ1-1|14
CAISEIGLNTEAFF
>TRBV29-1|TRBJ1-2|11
CSVGGLGGYTF
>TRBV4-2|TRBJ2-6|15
CASSQVGSGANVLTF
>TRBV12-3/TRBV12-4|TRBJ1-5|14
CASSFSGWNQPQHF
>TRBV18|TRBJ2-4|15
CASSPVTGTGNIQYF
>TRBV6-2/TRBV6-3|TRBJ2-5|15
CASSYRGRGQETQYF
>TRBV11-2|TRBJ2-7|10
CASSYHEQYF
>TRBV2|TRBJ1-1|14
CASSAREGLREAFF
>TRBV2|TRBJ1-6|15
CASSEPGQGPSPLHF
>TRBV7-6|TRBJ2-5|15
CASSPRTRDHETQYF
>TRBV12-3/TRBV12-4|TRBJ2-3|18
CASSFFHGRGEGTDTQYF
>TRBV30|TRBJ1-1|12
CAWSHQATEAFF
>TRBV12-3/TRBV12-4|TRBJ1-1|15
CASSFSTAMSTEAFF
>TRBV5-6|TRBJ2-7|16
CASSFFSGTGTKEQYF
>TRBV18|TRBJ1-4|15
CASSPLTVGGEKLFF
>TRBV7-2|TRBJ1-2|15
CASSLGGQGSKGYTF
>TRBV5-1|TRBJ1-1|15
CASSPSAGGSTEAFF
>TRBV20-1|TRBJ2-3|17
CSARGGTSGGSTDTQYF
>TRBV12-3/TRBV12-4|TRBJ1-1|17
CASSLARLGQLNTEAFF
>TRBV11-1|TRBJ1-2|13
CASSENGNYGYTF
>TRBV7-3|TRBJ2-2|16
CASSINGGPRTGELFF
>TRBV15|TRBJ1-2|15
CATSRPLGSGYGYTF
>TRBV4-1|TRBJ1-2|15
CASSQEGQGPYGYTF
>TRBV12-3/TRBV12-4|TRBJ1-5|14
CASSLSGGFQPQHF
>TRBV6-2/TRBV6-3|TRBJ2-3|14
CASSYSGGSGRQYF
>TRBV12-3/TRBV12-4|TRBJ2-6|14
CASSPSFGANVLTF
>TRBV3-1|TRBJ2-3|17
CASSQATSGHRADTQYF
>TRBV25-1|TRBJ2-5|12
CASSDWKRAQYF
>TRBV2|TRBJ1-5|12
CASRDTNQPQHF